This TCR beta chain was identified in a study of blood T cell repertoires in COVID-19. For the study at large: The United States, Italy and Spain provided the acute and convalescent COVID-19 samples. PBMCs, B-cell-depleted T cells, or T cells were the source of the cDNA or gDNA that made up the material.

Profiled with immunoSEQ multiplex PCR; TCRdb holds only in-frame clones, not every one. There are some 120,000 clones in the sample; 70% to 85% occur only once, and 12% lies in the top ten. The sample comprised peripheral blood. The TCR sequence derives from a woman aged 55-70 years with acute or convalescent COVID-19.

Here the CDR3 reads CSVVGGRGAFF. CDR3 nucleotides: TGCAGCGTTGTCGGCGGGCGTGGAGCTTTCTTT. The rearrangement joins TRBV29-1 to TRBJ1-1, with unresolved D. The CDR3 runs 11 residues. CDR1 and CDR2 from the germline V gene are SQVTM and ANQGSEA. The V end was cut by 4 bases, the J end by 10 bases, with 13 bases between.